This TCR beta chain was observed in a study of human thymus T cells. Produced via immunoSEQ multiplex PCR; TCRdb's table is partial and in-frame only. The top ten clones hold approximately 0.022% of a sample with around 130,000 clones, approximately 96% of them seen once. The thymus tissue came from resections taken during corrective heart surgery. The sample holds one count of this clone. The antigen is undetermined. This CDR3 spans 15 amino acids. V was clipped by 1 base and J by 5 bases; unmatched bases: 5. Germline V gene sequence: CDR1 SGHDT, CDR2 YYEEEE. Study-wide results and limits: Thymic and blood repertoires showed apparently biased V and J gene usage. Related reports documented highly overlapping thymic repertoires among unrelated individuals.

Sequenced: thymus tissue. The chain links TRBV5-6 to TRBJ2-3; 9 nucleotides align to TRBD2. This clonotype originated in a boy under two years old with a congenital heart defect but otherwise immunologically healthy. The CDR3 spells CASSLRAGGQDTQYF. Here the CDR3 DNA reads TGTGCCAGCAGCTTGAGGGCGGGGGGGCAAGATACGCAGTATTTT.